Here is one TCR beta chain with its context. This clonotype was seen ten or more times. What this receptor recognizes is not known. No much larger clone is present one base from it, and per-base qualities are unavailable. CDR3 length: 13 amino acids, cysteine to phenylalanine. This entry keeps only the CDR3 DNA: 39 bases, framed from base 1. Germline trimming: 6 bases from V, 5 bases from J; junction bases outside gene matches: 6. This sample is part of a study of response to subunit inactivated influenza vaccine listed by TCRdb under 2018. For the wider study: To follow how T cells responded to a trivalent subunit inactivated influenza vaccine, the researchers relied on deep quantitative profiling of the T cell receptor repertoire. What the work shows at the level of the full study, not this receptor alone: The authors suggested that each seasonal influenza vaccination may recruit only a limited number of new T cells.

Libraries were prepared through RT-PCR. The instrument given in TCRdb is Illumina HiSeq 2500. TCRdb redid the processing of the public reads, applying fastp at Q25 and MiXCR, and retained in-frame beta chains. Duplicate CDR3 protein sequences are folded into a single record with the most common DNA and genes. The sample records 700,000 to 800,000 distinct CDR3 sequences, approximately 17% of which are singletons. The ten most abundant clones make up under 13% of the sample. The material sequenced was PBMCs from blood, taken around 5 days after vaccination. This chain is built from TRBV12-3 or TRBV12-4 and TRBJ2-7; 8 of the junction bases match TRBD1. This clonotype was obtained from a man aged 50 to 59 who received an inactivated influenza vaccine. Donor details come from another sample of the same person, matched by shared clones. CDR3 reads: CASRRQGWDEQYF. In nucleotide form, the sequence is TGTGCCAGCAGGCGACAGGGGTGGGACGAGCAGTACTTC.